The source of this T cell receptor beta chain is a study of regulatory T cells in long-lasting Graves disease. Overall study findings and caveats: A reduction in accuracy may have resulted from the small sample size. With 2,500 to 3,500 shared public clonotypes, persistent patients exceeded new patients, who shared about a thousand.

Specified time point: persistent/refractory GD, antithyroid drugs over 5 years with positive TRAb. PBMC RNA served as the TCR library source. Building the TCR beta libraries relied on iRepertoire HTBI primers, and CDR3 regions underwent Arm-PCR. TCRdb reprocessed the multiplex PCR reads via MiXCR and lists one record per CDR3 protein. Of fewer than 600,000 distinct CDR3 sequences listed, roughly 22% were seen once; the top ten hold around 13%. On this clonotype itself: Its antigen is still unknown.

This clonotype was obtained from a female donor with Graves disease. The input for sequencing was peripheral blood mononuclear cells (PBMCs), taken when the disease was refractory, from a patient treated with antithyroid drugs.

The CDR3 sequence is CASANRSSGANVLTF. In DNA form, the CDR3 reads TGTGCCTCTGCCAACAGGTCCTCTGGGGCCAACGTCCTGACTTTC. This chain joins TRBV28 and TRBJ2-6, with a possible D match to TRBD1 (5 bases). Germline V lookup: CDR1 MDHEN, CDR2 SYDVKM. The germline V and J ends were trimmed by 11 bases and 0 bases, with 14 bases remaining between them. The CDR3 is 15 amino acids.